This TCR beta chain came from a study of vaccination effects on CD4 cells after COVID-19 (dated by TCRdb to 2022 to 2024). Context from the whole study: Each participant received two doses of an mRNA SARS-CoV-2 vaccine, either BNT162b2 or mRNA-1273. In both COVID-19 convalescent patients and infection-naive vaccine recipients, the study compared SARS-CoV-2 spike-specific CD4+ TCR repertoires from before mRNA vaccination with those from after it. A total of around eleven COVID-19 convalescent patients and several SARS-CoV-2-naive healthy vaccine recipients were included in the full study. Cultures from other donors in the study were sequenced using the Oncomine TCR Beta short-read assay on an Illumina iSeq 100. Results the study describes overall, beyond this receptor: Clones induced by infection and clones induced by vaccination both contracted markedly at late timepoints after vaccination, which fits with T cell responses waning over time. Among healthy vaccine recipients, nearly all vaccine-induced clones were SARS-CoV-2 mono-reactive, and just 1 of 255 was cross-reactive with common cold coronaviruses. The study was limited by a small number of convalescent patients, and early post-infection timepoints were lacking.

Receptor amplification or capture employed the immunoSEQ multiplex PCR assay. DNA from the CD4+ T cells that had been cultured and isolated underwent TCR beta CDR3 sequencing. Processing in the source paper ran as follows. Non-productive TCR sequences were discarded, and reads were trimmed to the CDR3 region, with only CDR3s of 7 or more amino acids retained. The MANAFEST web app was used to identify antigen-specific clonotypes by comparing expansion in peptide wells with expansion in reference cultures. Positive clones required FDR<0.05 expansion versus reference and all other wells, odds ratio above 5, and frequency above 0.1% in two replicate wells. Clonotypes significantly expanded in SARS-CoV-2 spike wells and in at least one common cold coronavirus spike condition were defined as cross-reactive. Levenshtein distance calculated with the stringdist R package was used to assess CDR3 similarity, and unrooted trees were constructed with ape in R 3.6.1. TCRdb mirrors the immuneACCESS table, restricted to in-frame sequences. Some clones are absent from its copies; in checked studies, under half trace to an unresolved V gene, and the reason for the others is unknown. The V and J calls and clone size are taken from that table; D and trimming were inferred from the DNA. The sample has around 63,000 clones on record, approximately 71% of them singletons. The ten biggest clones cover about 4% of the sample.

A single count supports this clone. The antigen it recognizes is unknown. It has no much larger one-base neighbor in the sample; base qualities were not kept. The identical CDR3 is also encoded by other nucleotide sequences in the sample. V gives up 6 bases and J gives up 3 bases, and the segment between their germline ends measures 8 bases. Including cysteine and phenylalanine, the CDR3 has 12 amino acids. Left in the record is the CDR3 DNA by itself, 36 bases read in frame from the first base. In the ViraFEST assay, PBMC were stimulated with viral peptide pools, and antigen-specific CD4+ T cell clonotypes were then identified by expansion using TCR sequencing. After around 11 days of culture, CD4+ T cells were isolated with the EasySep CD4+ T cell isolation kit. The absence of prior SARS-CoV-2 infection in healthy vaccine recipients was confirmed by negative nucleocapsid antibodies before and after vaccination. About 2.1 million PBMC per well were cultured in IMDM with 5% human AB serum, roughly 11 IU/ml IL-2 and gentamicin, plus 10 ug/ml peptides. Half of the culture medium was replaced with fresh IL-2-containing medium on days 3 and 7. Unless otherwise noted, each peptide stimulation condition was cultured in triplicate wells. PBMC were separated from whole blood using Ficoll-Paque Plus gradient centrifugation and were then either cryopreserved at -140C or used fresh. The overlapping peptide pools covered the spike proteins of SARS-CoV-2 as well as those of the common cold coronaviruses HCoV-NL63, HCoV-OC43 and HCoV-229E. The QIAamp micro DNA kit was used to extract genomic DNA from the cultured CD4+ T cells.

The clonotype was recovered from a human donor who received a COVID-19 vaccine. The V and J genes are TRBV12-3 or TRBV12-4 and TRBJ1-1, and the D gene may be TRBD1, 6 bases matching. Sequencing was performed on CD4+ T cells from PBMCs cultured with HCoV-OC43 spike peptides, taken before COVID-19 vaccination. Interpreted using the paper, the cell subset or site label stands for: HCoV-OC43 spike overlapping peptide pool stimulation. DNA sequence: TGTGCCAGCAGGGGGGCTTACACTGAAGCTTTCTTT. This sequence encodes CASRGAYTEAFF.